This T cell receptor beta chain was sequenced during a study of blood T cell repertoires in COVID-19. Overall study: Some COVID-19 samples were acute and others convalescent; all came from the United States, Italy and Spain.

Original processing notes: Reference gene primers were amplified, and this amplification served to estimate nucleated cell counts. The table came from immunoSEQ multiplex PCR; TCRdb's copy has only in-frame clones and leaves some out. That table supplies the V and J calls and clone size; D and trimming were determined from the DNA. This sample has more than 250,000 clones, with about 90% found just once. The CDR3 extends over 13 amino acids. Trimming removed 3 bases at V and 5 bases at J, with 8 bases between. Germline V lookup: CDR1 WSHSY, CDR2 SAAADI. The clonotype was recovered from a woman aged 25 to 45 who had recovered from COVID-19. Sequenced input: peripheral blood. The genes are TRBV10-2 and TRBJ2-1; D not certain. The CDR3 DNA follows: TGCGCCAGCAGTGAACGAGAGAACAATGAGCAGTTCTTC. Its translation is CASSERENNEQFF.